This T cell receptor (beta chain) was sequenced during a study of patients and donors after allogeneic stem cell transplantation (TCRdb year 2020). Taken from cysteine to phenylalanine, the CDR3 has 16 residues. The kept DNA is CDR3 alone, 48 bases in frame from the first base. V has 1 base trimmed and J has 4 bases trimmed; junction bases matching no gene number 8. CDR1 and CDR2 are read off the germline V gene as SGHDN and FVKESK. The receptor library was made with RT-PCR. The listed sequencing device is NextSeq 550. Using fastp at Q25 and MiXCR, TCRdb reprocessed the public reads and kept productive beta chains. Rows with a matching CDR3 protein are joined into one entry that keeps the most common DNA and genes. The sample table contains hundreds of thousands of distinct CDR3 sequences; only one count was recorded for 15% to 20% of them. The ten largest clones take up roughly 7.2% of the sample.

To note about this clonotype: It lacks a known antigen. No base quality values were provided; no much bigger clone lies one nucleotide off.

This clonotype originated in a human donor who was either an allogeneic HSCT recipient or a stem cell or donor lymphocyte infusion donor (not recorded which). It is not recorded whose cells these are; they may come from a transplant donor. The chain is made from TRBV14 and TRBJ2-5; the junction holds 8 bases that match TRBD1. Sequenced sample: blood, either unsorted or a sorted T cell fraction (not recorded which). The sequence in DNA is TGTGCCAGCAGCCAAGTCGGGACAGGTTTATCAGAGACCCAGTACTTC. It codes for CASSQVGTGLSETQYF.